These 8 T cell receptor beta chains originate from one sample sequenced in a study of OX40 agonist ivuxolimab in advanced cancers. Library preparation was by the immunoSEQ multiplex PCR assay. TCRdb took over this immuneACCESS table, retaining in-frame rearrangements with V and J assigned. Such tables are incomplete; in checked studies, under half of the missing clones stem from an unresolved V gene, and the remainder is unexplained. The sample has over 50,000 clones on record, 85% to 90% of them singletons. In total, the top ten clones hold less than 2% of the sample. The starting material was CD4+ or CD8+ T cells sorted from blood, obtained in a trial of the OX40 agonist ivuxolimab. These TCRs come from an adult with an advanced solid tumor such as melanoma, head and neck, liver or kidney cancer.

The chain has TRBV6-4 and TRBJ2-2; unclear D gene. Germline assignment: CDR1 MRHNA and CDR2 SNTAGT. V was cut by 0 bases and J by 9 bases, with 11 bases left in between. The CDR3 sequence is 14 residues long. In DNA, the CDR3 is TGTGCCAGCAGTGACTCTATGGACCCAAGGGAGCTGTTTTTT. Encoded protein: CASSDSMDPRELFF.

The V and J genes are TRBV14 and TRBJ2-1; D unresolved. The CDR3 spans 13 residues. Trimming removed 0 bases at V and 7 bases at J, with 7 bases between. CDR1 and CDR2 (germline): SGHDN, FVKESK. CDR3 nucleotide sequence: TGTGCCAGCAGCCAAGAGGGTTGGAATGAGCAGTTCTTC. Translation gives CASSQEGWNEQFF.

As to this clone: One end of the junction fails to match germline, which may point to a read error. The chain couples TRBV7-7 to TRBJ2-2; perhaps TRBD2 as D (5 bases). CDR1 is SSHAT, CDR2 FNYEAQ, per germline (reference sequence). The CDR3 is 19 amino acids. The CDR3 bases are TGTGCTAGCAGCTTAAGGGCGGGCCTACAGAACGCGAACACCGGGGAGCTGTTTTTT. Its protein is CASSLRAGLQNANTGELFF.

This clone has only one observation. The J gene is TRBJ2-5, the V gene TRBV6-5; D possibly corresponds to TRBD2 (6 bases). CDR1 MNHEY and CDR2 SVGAGI come from the germline V gene. Deletions cut 0 bases from V and 7 bases from J, with 9 bases between. The CDR3 is 13 residues long. The CDR3 DNA follows: TGTGCCAGCAGTTACTCTCTGGGGGGGACCCAGTACTTC. Its translation: CASSYSLGGTQYF.

V is TRBV30 and J is TRBJ1-4; D call uncertain. The germline V gene encodes CDR1 GTSNPN and CDR2 SVGIG (reference sequence). This CDR3 contains 14 residues. V lost 4 bases to trimming and J lost 0 bases, with 9 bases between them. The CDR3: CAWTRFTTNEKLFF. Here the CDR3 DNA reads TGTGCCTGGACCAGGTTCACAACTAATGAAAAACTGTTTTTT.

The gene calls are TRBV7-9 and TRBJ1-1, with D perhaps TRBD1 (5 bases). From germline, CDR1 is SEHNR and CDR2 FQNEAQ (reference sequence). CDR3 size: 14 residues. Trimming removed 7 bases at V and 0 bases at J, with 12 bases between. CDR3: CASNRGRLNTEAFF. CDR3 bases: TGTGCCAGCAATCGGGGCAGACTGAACACTGAAGCTTTCTTT. Full variable domain (outside the CDR3, taken from reference TRBV7-9 and TRBJ1-1): DTGVSQNPRHKITKRGQNVTFRCDPISEHNRLYWYRQTLGQGPEFLTYFQNEAQLEKSRLLSDRFSAERPKGSFSTLEIQRTEQGDSAMYLCASNRGRLNTEAFFGQGTRLTVV.

In DNA form, the CDR3 reads TGTGCCATCAGTCCTGGACAGGGAGGCGCAGATACGCAGTATTTT. Translation: CAISPGQGGADTQYF. The chain is built from TRBV10-3 and TRBJ2-3, with 8 bases aligning to TRBD1. V lost 5 bases, J lost 4 bases, and 8 bases stayed unmatched. CDR3 length: 15 residues. The germline CDR1 and CDR2 sequences are ENHRY and SYGVKD.

This clone was picked up one time. The chain employs TRBV2 and TRBJ1-1; possible D gene TRBD1, 5 bases. Germline assignment: CDR1 SNHLY and CDR2 FYNNEI. This CDR3 region has 13 residues. V was pared by 6 bases and J by 4 bases, with 12 bases between. The CDR3 sequence is CASRAREGTEAFF. The DNA for the CDR3 is TGTGCCAGCAGGGCCAGGGAGGGCACTGAAGCTTTCTTT.